This T cell receptor beta chain is from a study of blood T cell repertoires in COVID-19 (dated by TCRdb to 2018 to 2021). For context, the study as a whole: Collaborator samples came from the United States, Italy and Spain and covered acute and convalescent phases of COVID-19. The prospective study material was composed of cDNA or gDNA derived from T cells, B-cell-depleted T cells, or PBMCs. Subjects who had been exposed to COVID-19, were actively infected with it, or had recovered from it provided the deeply sampled blood TCRbeta repertoires that made up the dataset. A freely available public database, intended as a resource for researchers studying the immune response to SARS-CoV-2, is where the repertoires were released. Samples came from the ongoing ImmuneRACE study (first 160 participants) plus 1,254 subjects from 6 global collaborators. A de-identified subject ID, COVID-19 status, age in years and sex were almost always included in the sample metadata. HLA class I and class II types, where available, came from metadata supplied by the sample provider rather than from assay-based typing. The research as a whole found: The amount of clinical and demographic metadata varied by source and participant and was provided uncurated.

CDR1 and CDR2, looked up from the germline V gene (reference sequence), are LGHDT and YNNKEL. The CDR3, from cysteine to phenylalanine, totals 14 residues. CDR3 DNA is the only sequence kept; it has 42 bases, read in frame from the first base. V is cut by 3 bases and J by 4 bases, and the space between the germline ends is 11 bases. One collaborating source in Seattle enrolled patients while the patients were actively infected and followed the patients over time throughout the course of disease. Whole blood was collected in K2EDTA tubes by collaborating institutions according to the institutions' own protocols. For TCRbeta analysis, collaborators shipped samples in one of three forms: frozen whole blood, isolated PBMCs, or DNA extracted from either of those sample types. TCRbeta CDR3 regions were amplified from genomic DNA using the immunoSEQ Assay, a bias-controlled multiplex PCR. The study's own analysis went as follows. The number of nucleated cells in each sample was estimated from the amplification of reference gene primers within the assay. To quantify the absolute abundance of each unique TCRbeta CDR3 rearrangement, sequence reads were collapsed and filtered. For each sample, productive Simpson clonality was calculated as the square root of Simpson's diversity index across productive rearrangements. TCRdb took over this immuneACCESS table, retaining in-frame rearrangements with V and J assigned. Such tables are incomplete; in checked studies, under half of the missing clones stem from an unresolved V gene, and the remainder is unexplained. V and J calls and clone size come straight from that table; D and trimming were deduced from the DNA. This sample lists fewer than 60,000 clones; around four fifths were detected once. 10% of the sample is held by the ten biggest clonotypes.

This clone has a handful of counts. It has no known antigen specificity. Base quality data are lacking; no much larger clone is found one base away. Here the chain combines TRBV3-1 (or the pseudogene TRBV3-2) and TRBJ2-3, with a weak D call of TRBD2 (5 bases match). The TCR originated in a young man with COVID-19, enrolled during active disease. Sample: peripheral blood. The DNA reads as follows: TGTGCCAGCAGCCAGGTAGCGCGCTCAGATACGCAGTATTTT. The translation is CASSQVARSDTQYF.